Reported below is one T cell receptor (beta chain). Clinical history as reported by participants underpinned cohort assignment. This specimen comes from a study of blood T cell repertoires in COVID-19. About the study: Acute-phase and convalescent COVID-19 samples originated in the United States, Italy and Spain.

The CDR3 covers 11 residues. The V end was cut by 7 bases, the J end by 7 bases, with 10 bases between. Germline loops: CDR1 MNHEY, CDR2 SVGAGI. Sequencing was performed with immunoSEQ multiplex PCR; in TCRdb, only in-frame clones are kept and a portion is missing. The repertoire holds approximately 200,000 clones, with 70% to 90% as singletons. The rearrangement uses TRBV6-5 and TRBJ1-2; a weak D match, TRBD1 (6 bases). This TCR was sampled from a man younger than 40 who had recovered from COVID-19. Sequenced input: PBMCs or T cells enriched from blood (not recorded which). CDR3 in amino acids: CASKTGRGYTF. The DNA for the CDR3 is TGTGCCAGCAAGACAGGACGTGGCTACACCTTC.